The TCR beta chain under discussion was sequenced for a study of cytomegalovirus exposure and HLA in healthy donors. Primers for the PCR totalled 60 Vbeta and 13 Jbeta. Sequencing was performed with immunoSEQ multiplex PCR; in TCRdb, only in-frame clones are kept and a portion is missing. In the table there are over 90,000 clones, approximately 66% of which are singletons. With respect to this clone: The antigen remains unidentified.

General study results and limits: Cytomegalovirus-associated status was assigned to more than 150 TCR beta chains.

Germline V lookup: CDR1 KGHSH, CDR2 LQKENI. The CDR3 contains 15 residues. Trimming left V 1 base short and J 7 bases short, with 14 bases between. Specimen: PBMCs. The TCR sequence derives from a woman between 45 and 65 years old in good health and CMV-seronegative. The chain links TRBV18 to TRBJ2-1; the D gene is possibly TRBD2 (6 bases). The CDR3 region has the DNA TGTGCCAGCTCACCACTGGGAAACAGCGGGAATGAGCAGTTCTTC. This translates into CASSPLGNSGNEQFF.